This T cell receptor (beta chain) was observed in a study of blood T cell repertoires in COVID-19. V dropped 4 bases and J dropped 0 bases, with 18 bases sitting between them. CDR1 is SGHNT and CDR2 is YYREEE in the germline V gene (reference sequence). This CDR3 contains 17 residues. The method was immunoSEQ multiplex PCR; TCRdb's version includes in-frame clones alone and lacks a portion of them. The sample gives 200,000 to 300,000 clones, under 90% of which show up once; 4.2% is in the top ten. This clone occurred once. V and J are TRBV5-4 and TRBJ2-3, with D maybe TRBD2 (8 bases). Sequenced sample: peripheral blood. The sequence came from a man aged 55-75 years with acute or convalescent COVID-19. The CDR3 here is CASSPGGTESSTDTQYF. The CDR3 nucleotides read TGTGCCAGCAGCCCGGGGGGGACAGAATCTAGCACAGATACGCAGTATTTT.